The present entry profiles one T cell receptor beta chain with its context. The antigen is not known. The data were taken from a study of Graves' ophthalmopathy and Graves' hyperthyroidism. Whole-study findings and limits: The model forecast ophthalmopathy progression, reaching about 70% sensitivity and around 72% specificity.

As the template, RNA transcripts were used to amplify TCR beta CDR3 regions. First-round RT-PCR used HTBI primers; second-round multiplex PCR followed. Each CDR3 protein gets one entry after TCRdb re-called the multiplex PCR reads with MiXCR. The data contain roughly 610,000 distinct CDR3 sequences, about 20% of them singletons. The germline V gene encodes CDR1 MDHEN and CDR2 SYDVKM. CDR3 length equals 15 residues. V was shortened by 6 bases and J by 3 bases, with 17 bases between the two germline ends. This chain connects TRBV28 to TRBJ1-1, with D tentatively TRBD1 (5 bases). This TCR derives from a young woman with stable Graves' hyperthyroidism. Some clones in this sample may be carry-over from other donors' samples. Specimen: peripheral blood. The CDR3 DNA reads TGTGCCAGCAGGGAAGGCAGGGCGATGTACACTGAAGCTTTCTTT. Amino acid sequence: CASREGRAMYTEAFF.